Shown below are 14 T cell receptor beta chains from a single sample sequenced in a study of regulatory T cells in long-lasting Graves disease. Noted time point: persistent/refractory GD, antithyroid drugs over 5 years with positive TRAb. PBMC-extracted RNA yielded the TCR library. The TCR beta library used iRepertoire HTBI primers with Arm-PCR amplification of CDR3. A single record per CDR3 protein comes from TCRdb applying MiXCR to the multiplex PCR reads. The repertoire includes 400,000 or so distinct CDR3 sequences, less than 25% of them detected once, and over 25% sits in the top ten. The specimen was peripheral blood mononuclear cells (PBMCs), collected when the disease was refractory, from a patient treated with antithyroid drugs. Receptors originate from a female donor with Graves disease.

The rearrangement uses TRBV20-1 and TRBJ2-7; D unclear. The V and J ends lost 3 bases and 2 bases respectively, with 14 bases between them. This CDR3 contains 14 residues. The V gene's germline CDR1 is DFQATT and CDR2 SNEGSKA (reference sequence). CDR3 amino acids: CSARNRRPAYEQYF. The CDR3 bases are TGCAGTGCTAGGAATCGGCGGCCAGCCTACGAGCAGTACTTC.

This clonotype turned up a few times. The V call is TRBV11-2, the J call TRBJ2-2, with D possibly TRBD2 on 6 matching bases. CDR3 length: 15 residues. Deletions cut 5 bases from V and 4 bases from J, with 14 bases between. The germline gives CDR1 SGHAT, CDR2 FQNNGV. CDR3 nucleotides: TGTGCCAGCAGCACCGGGACTTCCTCCACCGGGGAGCTGTTTTTT. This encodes CASSTGTSSTGELFF.

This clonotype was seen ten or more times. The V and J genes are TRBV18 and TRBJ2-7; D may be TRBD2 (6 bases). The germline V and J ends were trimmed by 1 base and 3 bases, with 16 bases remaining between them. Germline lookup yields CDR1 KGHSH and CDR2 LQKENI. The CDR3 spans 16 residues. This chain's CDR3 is CASSPRRDQVGYEQYF. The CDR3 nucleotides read TGTGCCAGCTCACCACGGAGGGATCAAGTGGGCTACGAGCAGTACTTC.

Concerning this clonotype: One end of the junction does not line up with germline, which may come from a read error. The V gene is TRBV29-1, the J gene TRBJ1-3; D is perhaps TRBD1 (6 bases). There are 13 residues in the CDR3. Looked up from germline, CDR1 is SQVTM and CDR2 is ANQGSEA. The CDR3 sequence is CSVGGQSGNTIYF. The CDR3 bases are TGCAGCGTTGGAGGACAGTCTGGGAACACCATATATTTT.

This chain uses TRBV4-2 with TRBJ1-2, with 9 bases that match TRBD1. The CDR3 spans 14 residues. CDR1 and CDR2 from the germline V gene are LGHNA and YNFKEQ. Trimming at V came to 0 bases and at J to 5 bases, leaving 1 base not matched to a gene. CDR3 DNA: TGTGCCAGCAGCCAAGAACAGGGGGCTTATGGCTACACCTTC. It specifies CASSQEQGAYGYTF.

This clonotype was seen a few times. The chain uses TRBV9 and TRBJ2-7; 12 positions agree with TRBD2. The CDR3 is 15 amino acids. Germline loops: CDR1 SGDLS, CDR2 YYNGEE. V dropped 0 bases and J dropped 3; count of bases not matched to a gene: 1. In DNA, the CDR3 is TGTGCCAGCAGCGTAGGGACTAGCGGGATCTACGAGCAGTACTTC. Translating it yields CASSVGTSGIYEQYF.

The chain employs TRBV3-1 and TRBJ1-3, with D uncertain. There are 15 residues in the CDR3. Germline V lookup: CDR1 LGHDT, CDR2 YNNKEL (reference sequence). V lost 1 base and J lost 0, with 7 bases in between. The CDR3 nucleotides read TGTGCCAGCAGCCAAGCCGTCAGCTCTGGAAACACCATATATTTT. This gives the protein CASSQAVSSGNTIYF.

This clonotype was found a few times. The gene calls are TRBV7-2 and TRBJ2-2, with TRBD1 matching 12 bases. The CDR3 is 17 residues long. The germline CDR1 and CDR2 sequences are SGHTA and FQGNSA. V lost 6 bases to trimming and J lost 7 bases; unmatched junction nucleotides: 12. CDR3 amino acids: CASRRPGQGARVGELFF. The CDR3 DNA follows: TGTGCCAGCAGAAGACCGGGACAGGGGGCGAGGGTCGGGGAGCTGTTTTTT.

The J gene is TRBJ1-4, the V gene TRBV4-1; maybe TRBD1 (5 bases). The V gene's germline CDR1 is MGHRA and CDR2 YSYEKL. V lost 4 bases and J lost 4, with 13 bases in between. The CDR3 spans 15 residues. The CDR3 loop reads CASSPFGGDNEKLFF. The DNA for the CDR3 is TGCGCCAGCAGCCCCTTCGGGGGGGATAATGAAAAACTGTTTTTT.

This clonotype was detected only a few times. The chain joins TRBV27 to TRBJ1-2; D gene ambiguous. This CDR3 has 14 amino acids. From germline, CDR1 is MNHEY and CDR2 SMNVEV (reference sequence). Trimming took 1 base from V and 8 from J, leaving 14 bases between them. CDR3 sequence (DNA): TGTGCCAGCAGTTTATACATTTGGCAGAGAGGCTACACCTTC. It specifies CASSLYIWQRGYTF.

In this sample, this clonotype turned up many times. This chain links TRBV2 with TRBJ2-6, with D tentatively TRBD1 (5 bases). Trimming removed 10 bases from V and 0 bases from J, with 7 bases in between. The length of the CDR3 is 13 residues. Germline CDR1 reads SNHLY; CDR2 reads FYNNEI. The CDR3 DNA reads TGTGCCACGACAGACTCTGGGGCCAACGTCCTGACTTTC. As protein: CATTDSGANVLTF.

In nucleotides, the CDR3 is TGCAGCGTCAGACAGGACTACGAGCAGTACTTC. As protein: CSVRQDYEQYF. This chain connects TRBV29-1 to TRBJ2-7; a possible D gene is TRBD1 (6 bases). Germline CDR1 and CDR2: SQVTM and ANQGSEA. Trimming took off 6 bases at V and 3 bases at J, with 9 bases between the two ends. This CDR3 comprises 11 residues.

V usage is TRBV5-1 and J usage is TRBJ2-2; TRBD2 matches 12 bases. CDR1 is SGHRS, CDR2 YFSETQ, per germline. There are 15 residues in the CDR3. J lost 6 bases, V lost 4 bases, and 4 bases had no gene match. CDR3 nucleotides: TGCGCCAGCAGCCCGACTAGCGGGAGTGCCGGGGAGCTGTTTTTT. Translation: CASSPTSGSAGELFF. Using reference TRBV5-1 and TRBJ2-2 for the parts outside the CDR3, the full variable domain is KAGVTQTPRYLIKTRGQQVTLSCSPISGHRSVSWYQQTPGQGLQFLFEYFSETQRNKGNFPGRFSGRQFSNSRSEMNVSTLELGDSALYLCASSPTSGSAGELFFGEGSRLTVL.

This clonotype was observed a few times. This CDR3 is CASSFGRGAGANVLTF. CDR3 DNA: TGTGCCAGCAGCTTTGGGAGGGGGGCCGGGGCCAACGTCCTGACTTTC. The chain couples TRBV7-3 to TRBJ2-6, with D maybe TRBD2 (7 bases). In germline, CDR1 is SGHTA, CDR2 FQGTGA. V was trimmed by 3 bases and J by 4 bases, leaving 13 bases between them. The CDR3 is made up of 16 amino acids. Supplemented by reference TRBV7-3 and TRBJ2-6, the full variable domain reads GAGVSQTPSNKVTEKGKYVELRCDPISGHTALYWYRQSLGQGPEFLIYFQGTGAADDSGLPNDRFFAVRPEGSVSTLKIQRTERGDSAVYLCASSFGRGAGANVLTFGAGSRLTVL.